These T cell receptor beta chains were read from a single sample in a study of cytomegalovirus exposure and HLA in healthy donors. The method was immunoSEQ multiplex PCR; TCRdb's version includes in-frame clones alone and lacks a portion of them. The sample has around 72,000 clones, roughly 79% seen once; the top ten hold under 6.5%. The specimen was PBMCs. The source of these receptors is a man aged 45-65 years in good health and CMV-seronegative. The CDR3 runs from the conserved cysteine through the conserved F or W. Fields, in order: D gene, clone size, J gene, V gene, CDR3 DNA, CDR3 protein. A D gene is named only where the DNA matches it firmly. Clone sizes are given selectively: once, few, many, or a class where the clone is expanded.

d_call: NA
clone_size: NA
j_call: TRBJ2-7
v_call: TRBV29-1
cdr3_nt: TGCAGCGTTGAGTCAGGGCTAGGTTACGAGCAGTACTTC
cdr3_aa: CSVESGLGYEQYF

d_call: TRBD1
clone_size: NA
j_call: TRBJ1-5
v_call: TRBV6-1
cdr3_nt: TGTGCCAGCAGCGCGATGGCAGGGGGCCATCAGCCCCAGCATTTT
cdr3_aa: CASSAMAGGHQPQHF

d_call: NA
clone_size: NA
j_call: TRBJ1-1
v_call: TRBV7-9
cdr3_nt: TGTGCCAGCAGCCGATTTGACAAGAACACTGAAGCTTTCTTT
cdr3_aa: CASSRFDKNTEAFF

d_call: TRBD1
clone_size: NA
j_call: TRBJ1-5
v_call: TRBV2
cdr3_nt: TGTGCCAGCAGTCTCGACAGGGGTTGGCGCAATCAGCCCCAGCATTTT
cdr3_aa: CASSLDRGWRNQPQHF

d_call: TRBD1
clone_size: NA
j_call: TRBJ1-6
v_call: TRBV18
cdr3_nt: TGTGCCAGCTCACCCCTCGGGACAGGGCTTTATAATTCACCCCTCCACTTT
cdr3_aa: CASSPLGTGLYNSPLHF

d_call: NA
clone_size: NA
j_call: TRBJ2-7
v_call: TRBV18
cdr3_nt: TGTGCCAGCTCACCATTCACTGATCAGGGGCCTAGCGGTGCCTACGAGCAGTACTTC
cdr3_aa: CASSPFTDQGPSGAYEQYF

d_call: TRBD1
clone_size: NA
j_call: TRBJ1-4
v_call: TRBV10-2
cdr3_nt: TGCGCCAGCAGTCCCTTGGGGGGACAGGTCGAAAAACTGTTTTTT
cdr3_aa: CASSPLGGQVEKLFF

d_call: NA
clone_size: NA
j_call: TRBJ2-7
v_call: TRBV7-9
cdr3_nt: TGTGCCAGCAGCCTGGACACATTACACTACGAGCAGTACTTC
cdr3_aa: CASSLDTLHYEQYF

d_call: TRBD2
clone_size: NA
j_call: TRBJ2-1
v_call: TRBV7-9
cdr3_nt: TGTGCCAGCAGCCATTCTAGCGGCTCCTACAATGAGCAGTTCTTC
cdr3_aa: CASSHSSGSYNEQFF

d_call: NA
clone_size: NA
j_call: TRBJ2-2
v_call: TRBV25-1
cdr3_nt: TGTGCCAGCAGCCTCGCGGGTTCCGGGGAGCTGTTTTTT
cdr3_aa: CASSLAGSGELFF

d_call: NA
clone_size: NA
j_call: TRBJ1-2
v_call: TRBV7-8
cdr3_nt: TGTGCCAGCAGCTTAGGTACAGATGGCTACACCTTC
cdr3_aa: CASSLGTDGYTF

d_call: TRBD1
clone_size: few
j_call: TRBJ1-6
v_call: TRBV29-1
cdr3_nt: TGCAGCGTTGGGGACAGGGCTAATTCACCCCTCCACTTT
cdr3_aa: CSVGDRANSPLHF

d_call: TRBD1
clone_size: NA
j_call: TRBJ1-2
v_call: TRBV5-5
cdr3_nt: TGTGCCACCCAGACAGGGGCCTATGGCTACACCTTC
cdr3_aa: CATQTGAYGYTF

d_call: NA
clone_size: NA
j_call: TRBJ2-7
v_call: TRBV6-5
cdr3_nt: TGTGCCAGCAGTTATGAGGAACAAGGCGGTTTCGAGCAGTACTTC
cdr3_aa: CASSYEEQGGFEQYF

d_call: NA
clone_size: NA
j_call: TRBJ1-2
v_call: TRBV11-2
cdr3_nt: TGTGCCAGCAGCTTAGTGCCCGGGGAACGCTATGGCTACACCTTC
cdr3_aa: CASSLVPGERYGYTF

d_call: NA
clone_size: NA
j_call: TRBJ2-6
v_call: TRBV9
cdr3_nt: TGTGCCAGCAGCGCGTACTCTGGGGCCAACGTCCTGACTTTC
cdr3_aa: CASSAYSGANVLTF

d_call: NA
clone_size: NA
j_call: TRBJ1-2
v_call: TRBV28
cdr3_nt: TGTGCCAGCAGCCTGGGGCTTAGTTATAGCTATGGCTACACCTTC
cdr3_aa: CASSLGLSYSYGYTF

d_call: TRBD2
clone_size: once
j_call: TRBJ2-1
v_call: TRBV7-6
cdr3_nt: TGTGCCAGCAGCGCCAGGACTAGCGGGAGGTCTACCTACAATGAGCAGTTCTTC
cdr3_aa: CASSARTSGRSTYNEQFF

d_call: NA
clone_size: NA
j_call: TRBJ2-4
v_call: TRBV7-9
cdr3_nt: TGTGCCAGCAGCTTAGCTGGGGGCGAATTGAACATTCAGTACTTC
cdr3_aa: CASSLAGGELNIQYF

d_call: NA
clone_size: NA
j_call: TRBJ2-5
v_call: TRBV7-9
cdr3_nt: TGTGCCAGCAGCTTAGAGACAGTGGTTGAGACCCAGTACTTC
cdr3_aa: CASSLETVVETQYF

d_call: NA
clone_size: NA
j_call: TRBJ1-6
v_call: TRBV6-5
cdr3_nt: TGTGCCAGCAGTTCCACCACAGAACATAATTCACCCCTCCACTTT
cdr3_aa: CASSSTTEHNSPLHF

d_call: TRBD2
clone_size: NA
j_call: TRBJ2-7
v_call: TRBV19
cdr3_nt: TGTGCCAGTAGTATTCTAGCGGGATCTTCGGACGAGCAGTACTTC
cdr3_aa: CASSILAGSSDEQYF

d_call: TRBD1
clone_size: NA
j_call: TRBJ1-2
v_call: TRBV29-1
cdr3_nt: TGCAGCGCCTCCGGGACAGGAAAAGGCTACACCTTC
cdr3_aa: CSASGTGKGYTF

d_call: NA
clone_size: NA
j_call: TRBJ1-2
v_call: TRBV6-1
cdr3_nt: TGTGCCAGCAGTGTTGTGGCCCAGGGGACCGCCTACTATGGCTACACCTTC
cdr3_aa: CASSVVAQGTAYYGYTF

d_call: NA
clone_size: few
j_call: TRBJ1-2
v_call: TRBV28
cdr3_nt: TGTGCCAGCAGGCACCCCCCAGCGACGTATGGCTACACCTTC
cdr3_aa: CASRHPPATYGYTF

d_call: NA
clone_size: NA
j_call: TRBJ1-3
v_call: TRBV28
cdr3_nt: TGTGCCAGCAGTGCCCCGGGGGAGTTCTCTGGAAACACCATATATTTT
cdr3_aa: CASSAPGEFSGNTIYF

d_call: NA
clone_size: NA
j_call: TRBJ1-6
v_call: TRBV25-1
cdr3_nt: TGTGCCAGCAGTGAATATCCGGGAGCCGGTTCACCCCTCCACTTT
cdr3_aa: CASSEYPGAGSPLHF

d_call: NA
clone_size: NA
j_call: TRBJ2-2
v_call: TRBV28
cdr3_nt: TGTGCCAGCAGACAAGACAGACACACCGGGGAGCTGTTTTTT
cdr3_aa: CASRQDRHTGELFF

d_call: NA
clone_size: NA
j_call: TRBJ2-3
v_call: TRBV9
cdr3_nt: TGTGCCAGCAGCCCCGGTAATACGCAGTATTTT
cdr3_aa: CASSPGNTQYF

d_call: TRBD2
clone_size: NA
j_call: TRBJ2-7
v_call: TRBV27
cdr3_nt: TGTGCCAGCAGTTTCTCTAGCGGGACCATGAAGTACGAGCAGTACTTC
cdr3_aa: CASSFSSGTMKYEQYF

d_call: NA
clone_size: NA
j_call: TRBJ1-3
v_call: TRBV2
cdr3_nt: TGTGCCAGCAGTGACCTTGGGGGAGGGGGAAACACCATATATTTT
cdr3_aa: CASSDLGGGGNTIYF